The entry below gives a single T cell receptor (beta chain) sequence along with its context. Its antigen is unknown. One base away there is no much larger clone; base qualities are not given. This specimen belongs to a study of T-cell reconstitution after alpha-beta-depleted transplantation in children (dated by TCRdb to about 2016). Regarding the research as a whole: Using TCR repertoire profiling, the study quantitatively followed how T-cell immune reconstitution unfolded in children after TCRalphabeta/CD19-depleted allogeneic hematopoietic cell transplantation.

Receptors were amplified or captured by PCR. Data came from an Illumina HiSeq 2500. TCR libraries were prepared with molecular barcoding, using unique molecular identifiers to normalize TCRbeta repertoire quantification. The public reads were run again by TCRdb, first through fastp at Q25 and then through MiXCR, and only productive beta chains were kept. Each CDR3 protein gets just one entry, which takes the most common genes and DNA from the rows behind it. The sample records about 580,000 distinct CDR3 sequences, around 23% of which are singletons. The ten largest clones capture 13% to 15% of the sample. Overall study results and their limits: Over subsequent months, a decline in hyperexpanded clone frequencies was noted, and after one year, T-cell counts and TCRbeta diversity were mostly ascribed to newly produced T cells. Apparently early alphabetaT-cell count recovery about two months after transplant reportedly relied on only several hundred rapidly expanded clones derived from non-depleted graft cells. The high TCRbeta diversity at day 60 in some patients was ascribed to recipient T cells and intrathymic progenitors that had survived conditioning.

Per the publication, the treatment or condition label means: allogeneic hematopoietic cell transplantation with graft depleted of TCRalphabeta T cells and CD19 B cells. The children who served as transplant recipients had been given grafts of TCRalphabeta/CD19-depleted allogeneic hematopoietic cells. Trimming costs V 2 bases and J 2 bases, and their ends lie 10 bases apart. Inclusive of the bounding cysteine and valine, the CDR3 is 14 residues long. Only the CDR3 portion is preserved as DNA: 42 bases, with reading frame beginning at the first base. The chain couples TRBV12-3 or TRBV12-4 to TRBJ2-7; confidence is insufficient to name the D gene. This TCR derives from a boy under two years old who had a stem cell transplant for acute myeloid leukemia, so the T cells may come from the graft donor. The sample here was PBMCs, mostly from graft donor cells, taken 360 days after TCRalphabeta/CD19-depleted stem cell transplant. CDR3 reads: CASSLFVRAYEQYV. The nucleotide sequence is given as TGTGCCAGCAGTTTATTTGTCCGGGCCTACGAGCAGTACGTC.